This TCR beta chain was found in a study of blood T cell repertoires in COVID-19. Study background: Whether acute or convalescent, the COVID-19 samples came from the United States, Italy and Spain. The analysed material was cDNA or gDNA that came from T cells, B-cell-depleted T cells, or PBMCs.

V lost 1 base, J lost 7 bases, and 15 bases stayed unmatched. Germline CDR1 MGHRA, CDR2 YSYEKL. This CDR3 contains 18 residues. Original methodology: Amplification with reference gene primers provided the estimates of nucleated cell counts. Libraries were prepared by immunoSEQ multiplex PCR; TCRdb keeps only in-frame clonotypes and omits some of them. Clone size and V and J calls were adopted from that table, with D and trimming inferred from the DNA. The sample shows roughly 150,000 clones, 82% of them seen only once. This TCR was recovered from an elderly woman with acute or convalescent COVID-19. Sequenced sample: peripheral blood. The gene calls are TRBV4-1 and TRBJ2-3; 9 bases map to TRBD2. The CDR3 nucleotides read TGCGCCAGCAGCCAAGGAACCCCCTTCGCGGGGGGGCCGCATACGCAGTATTTT. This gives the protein CASSQGTPFAGGPHTQYF.